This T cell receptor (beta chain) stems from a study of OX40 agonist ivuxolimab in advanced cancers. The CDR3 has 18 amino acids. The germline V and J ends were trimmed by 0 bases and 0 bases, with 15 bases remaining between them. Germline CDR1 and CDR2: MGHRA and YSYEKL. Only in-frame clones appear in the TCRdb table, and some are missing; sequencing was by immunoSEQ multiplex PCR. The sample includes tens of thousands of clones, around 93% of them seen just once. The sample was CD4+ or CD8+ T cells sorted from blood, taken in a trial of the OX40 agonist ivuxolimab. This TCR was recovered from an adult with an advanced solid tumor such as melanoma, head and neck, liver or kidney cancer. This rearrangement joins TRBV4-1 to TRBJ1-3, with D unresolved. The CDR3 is CASSQEARTGFSGNTIYF. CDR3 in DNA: TGCGCCAGCAGCCAAGAGGCCCGGACGGGGTTCTCTGGAAACACCATATATTTT.